Following are 23 T cell receptor beta chains from one sample sequenced in a study of patients and donors after allogeneic stem cell transplantation. TCRdb reanalysed the RT-PCR reads using MiXCR and keeps one entry per CDR3 protein. The sample includes 150,000 or so distinct CDR3 sequences, about a quarter of them seen just once. Sequencing used blood, either unsorted or a sorted T cell fraction (not recorded which). Receptor source: a human donor who was either an allogeneic HSCT recipient or a stem cell or donor lymphocyte infusion donor (not recorded which). It is not recorded whose cells these are; they may come from a transplant donor.

In this sample, this clonotype turned up once. The chain employs TRBV6-5 and TRBJ2-3; D gene unclear. CDR1 and CDR2 from the germline V gene are MNHEY and SVGAGI. Deletions cut 6 bases from V and 5 bases from J, with 12 bases between. The CDR3 extends over 13 amino acids. As DNA, the CDR3 is TGTGCCAGCAGACCTACGACCGAAGATACGCAGTATTTT. Translation gives CASRPTTEDTQYF.

There are a few counts of this clonotype. This chain connects TRBV5-1 to TRBJ2-5, with unresolved D. The V and J ends lost 1 base and 0 bases respectively, with 7 bases between them. Germline lookup yields CDR1 SGHRS and CDR2 YFSETQ. The CDR3 has 14 residues. The chain's CDR3 is CASSLLQYQETQYF. Written as DNA, the CDR3 is TGCGCCAGCAGCTTGCTCCAGTACCAAGAGACCCAGTACTTC.

This rearrangement joins TRBV12-3 or TRBV12-4 to TRBJ1-1; no clear D. The CDR3 covers 14 residues. Trimming removed 6 bases at V and 3 bases at J, with 14 bases between. The CDR3 DNA follows: TGTGCCAGCAGCCTTATGGGTCGGTACACTGAAGCTTTCTTT. Translation: CASSLMGRYTEAFF.

This clonotype showed up just a few times. The chain recombines TRBV6-5 with TRBJ1-3; 7 positions agree with TRBD1. Losses at the gene ends were 4 bases for V and 4 bases for J; bases not matched to a gene: 10. Looked up from germline, CDR1 is MNHEY and CDR2 is SVGAGI. CDR3 length: 16 residues. CDR3 loop: CASSSTVVGGGNTIYF. The CDR3 coding sequence is TGTGCCAGCAGTTCCACCGTGGTAGGGGGCGGAAACACCATATATTTT.

The chain combines TRBV29-1 with TRBJ2-7, with D perhaps being TRBD1 or TRBD2 (5 bases each). Deletions cut 6 bases from V and 0 bases from J, with 15 bases between. CDR1 SQVTM and CDR2 ANQGSEA come from the germline V gene. The CDR3 totals 14 residues. CDR3 residues: CSVPGDAASYEQYF. CDR3 coding DNA: TGCAGCGTGCCCGGGGACGCCGCCTCCTACGAGCAGTACTTC.

In its sample, this clonotype was seen a few times. The genes are TRBV7-2 and TRBJ1-5; D ambiguous. The CDR3 runs to 14 residues. In germline, CDR1 is SGHTA, CDR2 FQGNSA. V was trimmed by 0 bases and J by 13 bases, leaving 16 bases between them. CDR3 in amino acids: CASSLAGPLSNQHF. CDR3 sequence (DNA): TGTGCCAGCAGCTTAGCAGGGCCCCTTAGCAATCAGCATTTT.

This clonotype was observed a handful of times. The chain couples TRBV21-1 to TRBJ2-5; the table assigns TRBD1, which was not confirmed against the DNA. TRBV21-1 has pseudogene status. The CDR3 covers 16 residues. CDR3 in amino acids: CASSTDRGESQETQYF. The CDR3 DNA is TGTGCCAGCAGCACAGACAGGGGGGAAAGCCAAGAGACCCAGTACTTC.

This clonotype was picked up a small number of times. The chain couples TRBV12-3 or TRBV12-4 to TRBJ2-3; D possibly corresponds to TRBD2 (5 bases). V gave up 3 bases and J gave up 0 bases, with 7 bases separating them. CDR3 size: 14 residues. The CDR3 sequence is CASSFGLSTDTQYF. The CDR3 region has the DNA TGTGCCAGCAGTTTCGGACTTAGCACAGATACGCAGTATTTT.

This clonotype has only one observation. The V call is TRBV19, the J call TRBJ2-1; no reliable D call. V was pared by 4 bases and J by 6 bases, with 16 bases between. The CDR3 consists of 15 residues. In germline, CDR1 is LNHDA, CDR2 SQIVND (reference sequence). Written as DNA, the CDR3 is TGTGCCAGTAGTAGTGGAATTAGCTACTCCAATGAGCAGTTCTTC. Translation gives CASSSGISYSNEQFF.

This clonotype was seen only a few times. The chain is built from TRBV11-2 and TRBJ2-1, with 11 bases fitting TRBD2. With 3 bases clipped from V and 9 bases from J, the junction kept 4 bases outside the gene matches. Per germline, CDR1 SGHAT and CDR2 FQNNGV. The CDR3 contains 14 residues. Here the CDR3 DNA reads TGTGCCAGCAGCTTTAGCGGGGGGGCTATTGAGCAGTTCTTC. Protein: CASSFSGGAIEQFF.

This chain links TRBV12-3 or TRBV12-4 with TRBJ2-7, with D unresolved. The CDR3 runs 12 residues. The V end was cut by 6 bases, the J end by 1 base, with 7 bases between. CDR3: CASRGQSYEQYF. CDR3 DNA sequence: TGTGCCAGCAGAGGCCAATCCTACGAGCAGTACTTC.

This clonotype has a handful of counts. This rearrangement joins TRBV12-3 or TRBV12-4 to TRBJ1-5, with 7 nucleotides matching TRBD1. Germline trimming cut 6 bases from V and 3 bases from J; bases unmatched to any gene: 8. The CDR3 has 15 amino acids. Here the CDR3 reads CASSPSQGSNQPQHF. The CDR3, as DNA: TGTGCCAGCAGCCCTTCACAGGGGTCCAATCAGCCCCAGCATTTT.

The CDR3 bases are TGTGCCATCAGTAGCGGGCCCACAGATACGCAGTATTTT. Residues: CAISSGPTDTQYF. The rearrangement joins TRBV10-3 to TRBJ2-3, with D perhaps TRBD2 (6 bases). V was clipped by 5 bases and J by 2 bases, with 8 bases between them. There are 13 residues in the CDR3. CDR1 is ENHRY, CDR2 SYGVKD, per germline.

The chain couples TRBV20-1 to TRBJ1-1; D gene ambiguous. This CDR3 has 15 amino acids. V lost 6 bases, J lost 0 bases, and 17 bases lay in between. Germline CDR1 reads DFQATT; CDR2 reads SNEGSKA (reference sequence). The chain's CDR3 is CSAHPLGYMNTEAFF. CDR3 nucleotide sequence: TGCAGTGCCCACCCCCTCGGCTACATGAACACTGAAGCTTTCTTT.

This clonotype has a handful of counts. The genes are TRBV19 and TRBJ1-5; D is uncertain. V lost 3 bases and J lost 5, with 11 bases in between. The CDR3 totals 14 residues. CDR1 is LNHDA and CDR2 is SQIVND in the germline V gene (reference sequence). The CDR3 loop is CASSILRLDQPQHF. As DNA, the CDR3 is TGTGCCAGTAGTATCCTGAGGCTTGATCAGCCCCAGCATTTT.

In its sample, this clonotype was seen a few times. J is TRBJ2-1 and V is TRBV7-2, with D possibly being TRBD1 (6 bases). The V gene's germline CDR1 is SGHTA and CDR2 FQGNSA. This CDR3 comprises 14 residues. Trimming took 4 bases from V and 7 from J, leaving 14 bases between them. The CDR3 protein is CASSSRSQGNEQFF. Here the CDR3 DNA reads TGTGCCAGCAGCTCCCGGTCGCAGGGGAATGAGCAGTTCTTC.

The V and J genes are TRBV14 and TRBJ2-1, with D maybe TRBD1 (6 bases). This CDR3 has 13 residues. V gave up 4 bases and J gave up 6 bases, with 10 bases separating them. The germline CDR1 and CDR2 sequences are SGHDN and FVKESK. The chain's CDR3 is CASSLQGINEQFF. The CDR3 DNA reads TGTGCCAGCAGCCTACAGGGAATCAATGAGCAGTTCTTC.

This clonotype was seen many times. The chain links TRBV7-2 to TRBJ1-2; no firm D call. V gave up 2 bases and J gave up 4 bases, with 8 bases separating them. Germline V gene lookup returns CDR1 SGHTA and CDR2 FQGNSA. The CDR3 is 13 residues long. The CDR3 loop is CASSLRSAYGYTF. CDR3 DNA: TGTGCCAGCAGCTTAAGGTCAGCCTATGGCTACACCTTC.

This clonotype was counted only a few times. The chain joins TRBV2 to TRBJ1-1; possibly TRBD1 for D (6 bases). CDR1 is SNHLY and CDR2 is FYNNEI in the germline V gene. Trimming took 4 bases from V and 4 from J, leaving 10 bases between them. This CDR3 spans 13 amino acids. CDR3 sequence: CASSGDIGTEAFF. DNA for the CDR3: TGTGCCAGCAGTGGGGACATAGGCACTGAAGCTTTCTTT. Full variable domain (outside the CDR3, taken from reference TRBV2 and TRBJ1-1): EPEVTQTPSHQVTQMGQEVILRCVPISNHLYFYWYRQILGQKVEFLVSFYNNEISEKSEIFDDQFSVERPDGSNFTLKIRSTKLEDSAMYFCASSGDIGTEAFFGQGTRLTVV.

The rearrangement links TRBV5-1 to TRBJ2-7; D unresolved. There are 13 residues in the CDR3. V lost 0 bases and J lost 2, with 6 bases in between. The germline V gene has CDR1 SGHRS and CDR2 YFSETQ. The CDR3 spells CASSLVQPYEQYF. The CDR3 DNA follows: TGCGCCAGCAGCTTGGTGCAGCCCTACGAGCAGTACTTC.

This clonotype was seen only a few times. This chain's CDR3 is CASSPPEVAGYNEQFF. The DNA for the CDR3 is TGTGCCAGCAGCCCCCCGGAGGTAGCGGGCTACAATGAGCAGTTCTTC. The V gene is TRBV7-2, the J gene TRBJ2-1, with 7 bases matching TRBD2. The CDR3 is 16 amino acids. Per the germline V gene, CDR1 is SGHTA and CDR2 is FQGNSA. J gave up 3 bases and V 5 bases, and 10 bases lay outside the gene matches.

This clonotype has a handful of counts. The chain carries TRBV18 and TRBJ1-1; D gene uncertain. The CDR3 has 13 residues. V shed 3 bases and J shed 1 base, with 6 bases lying between them. CDR1 is KGHSH and CDR2 is LQKENI in the germline V gene. CDR3 coding DNA: TGTGCCAGCTCACCCGCTAAGAACACTGAAGCTTTCTTT. It translates to CASSPAKNTEAFF.

This clonotype occurred a few times. The rearrangement joins TRBV12-3 or TRBV12-4 to TRBJ2-5; D may be TRBD2 (6 bases). V lost 2 bases and J lost 3, with 10 bases in between. The CDR3 loop spans 14 amino acids. The CDR3 loop reads CASSLWGGKETQYF. The CDR3 bases are TGTGCCAGCAGTTTATGGGGAGGTAAAGAGACCCAGTACTTC.